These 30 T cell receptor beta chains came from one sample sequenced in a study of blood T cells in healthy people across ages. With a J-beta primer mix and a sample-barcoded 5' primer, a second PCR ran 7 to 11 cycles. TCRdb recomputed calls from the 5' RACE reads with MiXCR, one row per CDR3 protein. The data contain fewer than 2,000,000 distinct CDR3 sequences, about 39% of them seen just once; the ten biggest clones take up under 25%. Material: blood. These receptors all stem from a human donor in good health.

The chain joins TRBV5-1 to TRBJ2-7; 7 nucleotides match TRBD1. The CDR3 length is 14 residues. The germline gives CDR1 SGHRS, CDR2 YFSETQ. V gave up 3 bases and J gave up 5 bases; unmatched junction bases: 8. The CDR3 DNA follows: TGCGCCAGCAGCTCGGGACAGAGGAACGACGAGCAGTACTTC. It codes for CASSSGQRNDEQYF.

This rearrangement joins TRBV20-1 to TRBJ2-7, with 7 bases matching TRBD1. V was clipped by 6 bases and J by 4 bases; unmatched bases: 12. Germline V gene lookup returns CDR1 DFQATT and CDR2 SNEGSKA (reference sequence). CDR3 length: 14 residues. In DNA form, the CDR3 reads TGCAGTGCCACCATGGGACAGTTTACATACGAGCAGTACTTC. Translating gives CSATMGQFTYEQYF.

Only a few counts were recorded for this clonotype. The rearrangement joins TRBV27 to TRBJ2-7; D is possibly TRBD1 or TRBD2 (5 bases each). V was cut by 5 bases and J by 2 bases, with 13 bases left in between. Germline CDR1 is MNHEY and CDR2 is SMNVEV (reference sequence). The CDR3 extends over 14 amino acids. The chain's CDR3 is CASSIRGGPYEQYF. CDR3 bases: TGTGCCAGCAGTATCCGTGGGGGTCCCTACGAGCAGTACTTC.

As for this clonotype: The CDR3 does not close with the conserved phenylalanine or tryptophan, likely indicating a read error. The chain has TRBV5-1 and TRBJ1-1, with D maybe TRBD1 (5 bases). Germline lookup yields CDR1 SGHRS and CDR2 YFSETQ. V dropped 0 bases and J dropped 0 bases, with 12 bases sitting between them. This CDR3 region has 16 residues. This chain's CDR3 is CASSLGGAQVNTEAFL. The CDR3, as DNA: TGCGCCAGCAGCTTGGGTGGCGCACAGGTGAACACTGAAGCTTTCCTT.

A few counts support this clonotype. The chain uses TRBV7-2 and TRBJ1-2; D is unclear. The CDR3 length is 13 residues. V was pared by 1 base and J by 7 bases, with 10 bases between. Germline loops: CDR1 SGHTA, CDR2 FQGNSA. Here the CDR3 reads CASSLGPLTGYTF. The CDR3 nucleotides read TGTGCCAGCAGCTTAGGCCCCTTAACTGGCTACACCTTC.

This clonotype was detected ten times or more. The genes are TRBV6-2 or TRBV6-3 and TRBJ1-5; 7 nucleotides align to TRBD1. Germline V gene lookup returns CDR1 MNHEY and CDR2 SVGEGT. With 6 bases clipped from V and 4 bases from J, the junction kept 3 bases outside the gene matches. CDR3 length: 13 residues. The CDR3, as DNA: TGTGCCAGCAGACCGGGACAGAATCAGCCCCAGCATTTT. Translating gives CASRPGQNQPQHF.

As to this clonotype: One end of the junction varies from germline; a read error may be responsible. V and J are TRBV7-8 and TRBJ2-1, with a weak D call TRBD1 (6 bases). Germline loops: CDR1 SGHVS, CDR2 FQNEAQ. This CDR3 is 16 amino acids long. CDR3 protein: CVSSLSTGRSYNEQFF. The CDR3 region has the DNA TGTGTCAGCAGCTTATCGACAGGACGCTCCTACAATGAGCAGTTCTTC.

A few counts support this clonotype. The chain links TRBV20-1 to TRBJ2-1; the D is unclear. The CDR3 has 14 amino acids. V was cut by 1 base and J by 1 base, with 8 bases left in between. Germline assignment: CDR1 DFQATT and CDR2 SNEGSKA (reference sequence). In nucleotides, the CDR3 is TGCAGTGCTAGAGTTCCAGGATCCTACAATGAGCAGTTCTTC. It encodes CSARVPGSYNEQFF.

The CDR3 sequence: CASSLGLVTNEQFF. The DNA for the CDR3 is TGTGCCAGCAGCTTAGGTCTAGTGACTAATGAGCAGTTCTTC. This chain links TRBV11-2 with TRBJ2-1; D gene unclear. The CDR3 is 14 residues long. Germline V gives CDR1 SGHAT, CDR2 FQNNGV. V lost 1 base, J lost 7 bases, and 11 bases lay in between.

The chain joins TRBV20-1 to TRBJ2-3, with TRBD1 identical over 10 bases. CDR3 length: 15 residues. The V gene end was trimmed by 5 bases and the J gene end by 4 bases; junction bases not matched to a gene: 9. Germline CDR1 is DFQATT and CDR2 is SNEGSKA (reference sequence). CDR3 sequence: CSARPGTGVADTQYF. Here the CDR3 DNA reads TGCAGTGCTCGACCCGGGACAGGGGTAGCAGATACGCAGTATTTT.

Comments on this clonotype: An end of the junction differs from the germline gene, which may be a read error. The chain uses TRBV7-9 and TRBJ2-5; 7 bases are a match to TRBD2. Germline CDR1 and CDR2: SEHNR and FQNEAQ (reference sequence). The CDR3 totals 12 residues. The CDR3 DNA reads TGTGCCGGGGGACTACGACAAGAGACCCGGTACTTC. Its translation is CAGGLRQETRYF.

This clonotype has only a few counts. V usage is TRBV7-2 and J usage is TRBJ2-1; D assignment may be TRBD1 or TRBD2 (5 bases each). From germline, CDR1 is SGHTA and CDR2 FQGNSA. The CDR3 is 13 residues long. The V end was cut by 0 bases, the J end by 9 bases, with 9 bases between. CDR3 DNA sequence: TGTGCCAGCAGCTTAGCGGGGGTTATTGAGCAGTTCTTC. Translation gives CASSLAGVIEQFF.

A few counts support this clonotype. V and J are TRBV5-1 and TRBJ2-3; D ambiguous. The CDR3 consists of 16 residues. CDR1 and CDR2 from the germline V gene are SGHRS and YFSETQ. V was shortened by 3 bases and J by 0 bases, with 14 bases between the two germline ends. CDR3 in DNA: TGCGCCAGCAGCTCGATACACCCGACTAGCACAGATACGCAGTATTTT. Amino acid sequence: CASSSIHPTSTDTQYF.

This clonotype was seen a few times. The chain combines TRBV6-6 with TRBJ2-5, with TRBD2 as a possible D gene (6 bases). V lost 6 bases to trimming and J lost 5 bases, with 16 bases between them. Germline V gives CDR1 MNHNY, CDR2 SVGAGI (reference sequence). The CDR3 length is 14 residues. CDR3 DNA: TGTGCCAGCAGACCTCCGGGACGGGGGGAGACCCAGTACTTC. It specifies CASRPPGRGETQYF.

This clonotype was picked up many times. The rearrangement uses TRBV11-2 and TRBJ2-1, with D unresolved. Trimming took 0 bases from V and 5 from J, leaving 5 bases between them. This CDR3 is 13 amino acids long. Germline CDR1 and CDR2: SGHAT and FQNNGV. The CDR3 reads CASSLDRDNEQFF. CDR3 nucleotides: TGTGCCAGCAGCTTAGATAGGGACAATGAGCAGTTCTTC.

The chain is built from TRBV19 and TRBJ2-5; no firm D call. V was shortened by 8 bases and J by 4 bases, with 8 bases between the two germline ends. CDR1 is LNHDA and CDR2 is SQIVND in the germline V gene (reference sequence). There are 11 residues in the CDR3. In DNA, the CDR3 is TGTGCCAGTGCCAGTGGAGAGACCCAGTACTTC. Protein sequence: CASASGETQYF.

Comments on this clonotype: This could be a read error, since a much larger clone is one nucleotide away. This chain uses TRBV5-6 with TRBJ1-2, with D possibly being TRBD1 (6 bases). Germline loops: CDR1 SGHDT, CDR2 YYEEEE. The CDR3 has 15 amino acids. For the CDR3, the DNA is TGTGCCAGCAGCCACGACAGGTTTATCCTCTATGGCCACACCTTC. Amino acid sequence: CASSHDRFILYGHTF.

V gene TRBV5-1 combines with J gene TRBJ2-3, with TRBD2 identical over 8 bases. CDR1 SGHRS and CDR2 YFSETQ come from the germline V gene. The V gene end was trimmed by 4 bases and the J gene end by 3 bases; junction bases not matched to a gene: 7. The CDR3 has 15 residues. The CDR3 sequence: CASSQIGGATDTQYF. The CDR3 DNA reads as TGCGCCAGCAGCCAAATCGGGGGGGCAACAGATACGCAGTATTTT.

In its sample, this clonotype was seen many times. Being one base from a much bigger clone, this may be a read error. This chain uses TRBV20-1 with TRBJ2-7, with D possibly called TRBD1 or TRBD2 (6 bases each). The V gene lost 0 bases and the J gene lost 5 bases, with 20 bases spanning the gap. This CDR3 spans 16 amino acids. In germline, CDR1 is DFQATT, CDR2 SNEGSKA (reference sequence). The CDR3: CSAREGRGGHGDEQYF. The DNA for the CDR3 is TGCAGTGCTAGAGAAGGTAGAGGGGGGCACGGAGACGAGCAGTACTTC.

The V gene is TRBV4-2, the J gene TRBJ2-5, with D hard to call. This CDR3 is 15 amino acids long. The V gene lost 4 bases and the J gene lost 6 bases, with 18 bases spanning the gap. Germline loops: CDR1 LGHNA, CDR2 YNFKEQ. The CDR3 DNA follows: TGTGCCAGCAGCCTCCAGATGGACGGTCGTCAGACCCAGTACTTC. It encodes CASSLQMDGRQTQYF.

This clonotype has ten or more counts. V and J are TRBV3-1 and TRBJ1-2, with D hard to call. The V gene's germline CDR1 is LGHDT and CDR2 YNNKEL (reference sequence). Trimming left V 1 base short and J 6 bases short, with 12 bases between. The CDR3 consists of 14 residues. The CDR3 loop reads CASSQGVRGNGYTF. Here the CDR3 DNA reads TGTGCCAGCAGCCAAGGGGTACGAGGGAATGGCTACACCTTC.

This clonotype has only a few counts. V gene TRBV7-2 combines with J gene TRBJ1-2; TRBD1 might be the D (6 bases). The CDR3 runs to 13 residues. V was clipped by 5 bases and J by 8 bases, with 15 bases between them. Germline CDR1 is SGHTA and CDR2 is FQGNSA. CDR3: CASSQSQGGGYTF. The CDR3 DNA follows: TGTGCCAGCAGCCAATCACAGGGAGGAGGCTACACCTTC.

The CDR3 loop reads CASSRQGRSNQPQHF. The CDR3 DNA follows: TGTGCCAGCAGCAGACAGGGAAGAAGCAATCAGCCCCAGCATTTT. The chain joins TRBV6-2 or TRBV6-3 to TRBJ1-5; 7 nucleotides match TRBD1. The CDR3 has 15 amino acids. After removal of 6 bases from V and 1 base from J, the junction contained 6 bases not matched to a gene. CDR1 and CDR2 from the germline V gene are MNHEY and SVGEGT.

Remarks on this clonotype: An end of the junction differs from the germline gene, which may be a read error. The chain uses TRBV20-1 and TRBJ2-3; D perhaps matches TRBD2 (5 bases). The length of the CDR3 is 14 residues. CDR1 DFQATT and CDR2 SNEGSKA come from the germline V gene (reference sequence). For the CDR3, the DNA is TGCAGTGCTAGTTGGCAGGATGGTCGGGATACGCGGTATTTT. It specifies CSASWQDGRDTRYF.

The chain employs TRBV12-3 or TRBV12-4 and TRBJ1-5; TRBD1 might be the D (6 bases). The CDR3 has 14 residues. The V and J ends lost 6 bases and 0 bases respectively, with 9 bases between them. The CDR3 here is CASRQTGSNQPQHF. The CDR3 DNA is TGTGCCAGCAGACAGACAGGTAGCAATCAGCCCCAGCATTTT.

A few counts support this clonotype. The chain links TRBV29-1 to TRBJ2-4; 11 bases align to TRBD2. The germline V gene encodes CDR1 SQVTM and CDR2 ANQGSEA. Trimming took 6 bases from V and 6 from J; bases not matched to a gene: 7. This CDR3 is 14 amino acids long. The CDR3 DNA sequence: TGCAGCGTCGCCGGACTAGCGGGTGTAAACATTCAGTACTTC. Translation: CSVAGLAGVNIQYF.

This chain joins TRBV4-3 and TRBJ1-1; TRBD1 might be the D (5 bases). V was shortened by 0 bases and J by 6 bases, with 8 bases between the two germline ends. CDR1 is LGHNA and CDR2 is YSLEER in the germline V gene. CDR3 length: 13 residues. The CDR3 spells CASSQEPRAEAFF. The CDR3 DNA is TGCGCCAGCAGCCAAGAGCCCAGGGCTGAAGCTTTCTTT.

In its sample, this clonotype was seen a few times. In DNA form, the CDR3 reads TGTGCCAGCAGCAAGCGGACTAGCGGGGAAGAGACCCAGTACTTC. This encodes CASSKRTSGEETQYF. The V call is TRBV7-2, the J call TRBJ2-5; 12 bases fit TRBD2. The CDR3 contains 15 residues. The junction had 4 bases not matched to a gene; V was cut back by 5 bases and J by 3 bases. Germline CDR1 is SGHTA and CDR2 is FQGNSA. The full variable domain, completed using reference TRBV7-2 and TRBJ2-5, is GAGVSQSPSNKVTEKGKDVELRCDPISGHTALYWYRQSLGQGLEFLIYFQGNSAPDKSGLPSDRFSAERTGGSVSTLTIQRTQQEDSAVYLCASSKRTSGEETQYFGPGTRLLVL.

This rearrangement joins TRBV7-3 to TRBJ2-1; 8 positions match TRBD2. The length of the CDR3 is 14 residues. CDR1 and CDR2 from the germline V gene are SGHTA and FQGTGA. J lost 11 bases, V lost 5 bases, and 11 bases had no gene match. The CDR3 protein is CASSLSGGYSQQFF. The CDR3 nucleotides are TGTGCCAGCAGCCTGAGCGGGGGCTACTCTCAGCAGTTCTTC.

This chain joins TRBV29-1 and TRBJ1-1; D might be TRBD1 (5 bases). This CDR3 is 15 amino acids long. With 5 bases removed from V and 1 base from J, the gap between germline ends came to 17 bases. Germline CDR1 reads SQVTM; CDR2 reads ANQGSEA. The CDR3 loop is CSVPSTGTWNTEAFF. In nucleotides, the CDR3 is TGCAGCGTTCCCTCGACCGGGACGTGGAACACTGAAGCTTTCTTT.